The entry below describes one T cell receptor beta chain. V lost 6 bases and J lost 3; bases outside the gene matches: 5. The germline V gene encodes CDR1 WNHNN and CDR2 SYGVQD (reference sequence). The CDR3 contains 14 residues. This specimen belongs to a study of T cell changes during pregnancy in multiple sclerosis. Clones were sequenced by immunoSEQ multiplex PCR, and TCRdb holds only the in-frame ones, with some missing. Found here are tens of thousands of clones, around nine tenths of them singletons; the top ten hold less than 0.45%. The TCR was taken from a female donor with multiple sclerosis, enrolled in a pregnancy study. This sample comprised CD4+ T cells from peripheral blood mononuclear cells, obtained before pregnancy. The V gene is TRBV10-1, the J gene TRBJ2-7, with TRBD1 matching over 10 bases. The CDR3 loop reads CASRDWTGGYEQYF. The CDR3 DNA reads TGCGCCAGCAGAGACTGGACAGGGGGCTACGAGCAGTACTTC.